These T cell receptor beta chains were read from a single sample in a study of T cells in localized non-small cell lung cancer. The assay was immunoSEQ multiplex PCR, and TCRdb's table has in-frame clones only and misses some. Of some 1,200 clones detected, about 35% appear once; the ten largest clones hold roughly 10%. The source material was normal lung tissue next to the tumor, sampled before any cancer treatment. These receptor sequences come from a male donor at least 60 years old with stage I squamous cell lung carcinoma. The CDR3 runs from the conserved cysteine through the conserved F or W. D genes are given only for firm matches. For some rows the clone size is stated as once, few or many, or as a class when expanded; others skip it.

TGTGCCAGCTCACAGGACAGGGGCACTGAAGCTTTCTTT	CASSQDRGTEAFF	few	TRBD1	TRBJ1-1	TRBV18
TGTGCCAGCAGTGAAAGTCCCAGCTCTGGAAACACCATATATTTT	CASSESPSSGNTIYF	NA	NA	TRBJ1-3	TRBV6-1
TGTGCCAGCAGCTTGGATGGGGGAAGCTACGAGCAGTACTTC	CASSLDGGSYEQYF	few	NA	TRBJ2-7	TRBV11-3
TGTGCCAGCAGCTTAGGGCTCTGGGACAGCACCGGGGAGCTGTTTTTT	CASSLGLWDSTGELFF	NA	TRBD1	TRBJ2-2	TRBV11-3
TGTGCCAGCAGTGAAGACAGGGGGGGTGGCTACACCTTC	CASSEDRGGGYTF	NA	TRBD1	TRBJ1-2	TRBV25-1
TGTGCCAGCAGTTTCGCTCGGTTTTCCCCAACGGATACGCAGTATTTT	CASSFARFSPTDTQYF	few	NA	TRBJ2-3	TRBV6-8
TGTGCCACCAGCAGAGATCGGGGTAAGGTAGACACTGAAGCTTTCTTT	CATSRDRGKVDTEAFF	few	NA	TRBJ1-1	TRBV15
TGCGCCAGCAGCTTAGCCTTAACAGGCCGCGGCATGAACACTGAAGCTTTCTTT	CASSLALTGRGMNTEAFF	NA	NA	TRBJ1-1	TRBV5-1
TGTGGCAGCTCACCAGTATTCGTAAGAGTGGACAGGGGTCCGAACACTGAAGCTTTCTTT	CGSSPVFVRVDRGPNTEAFF	NA	TRBD1	TRBJ1-1	TRBV18
TGTGCCAGTAGTATCCCTACAACTAACTATGGCTACACCTTC	CASSIPTTNYGYTF	once	NA	TRBJ1-2	TRBV19
TGTGCCAGCAGCTTACTGACAGGGGTTGGAGGGGCCAACGTCCTGACTTTC	CASSLLTGVGGANVLTF	NA	TRBD1	TRBJ2-6	TRBV11-3
TGTGCCAGCAGTACCTATACCCCGCGGGGGGAGGTTTTGAAAGAGACCCAGTACTTC	CASSTYTPRGEVLKETQYF	NA	TRBD2	TRBJ2-5	TRBV28
TGTGCCAGCAGCTTCCGGGCCACCTACAATGAGCAGTTCTTC	CASSFRATYNEQFF	few	NA	TRBJ2-1	TRBV11-3
TGTGCCAGCAGCCAAGGACTCGGCTCTGGGGCCAACGTCCTGACTTTC	CASSQGLGSGANVLTF	NA	NA	TRBJ2-6	TRBV14
TGTGCCAGCAGTTACTCTGCTGGGGCTCCCCCCGGGGAGCTGTTTTTT	CASSYSAGAPPGELFF	few	NA	TRBJ2-2	TRBV6-8
TGCGCCAGCAGCTTGACGAGCGGGTTCCAAGGCTACACCTTC	CASSLTSGFQGYTF	NA	NA	TRBJ1-2	TRBV5-1
TGTGCCAGCAGCTTACAACCGAACACCGGGGAGCTGTTTTTT	CASSLQPNTGELFF	NA	NA	TRBJ2-2	TRBV11-3
TGTGCCAGCAGCCCTCTCGACAGGGGGAACACTGAAGCTTTCTTT	CASSPLDRGNTEAFF	NA	TRBD1	TRBJ1-1	TRBV6-8
TGTGCCTGGAGTGACAGGGACGGAACTGAAGCTTTCTTT	CAWSDRDGTEAFF	few	NA	TRBJ1-1	TRBV30
TGTGCCAGCTCACCTCCGGTTAGCGGGTCCTCCTACAATGAGCAGTTCTTC	CASSPPVSGSSYNEQFF	NA	TRBD2	TRBJ2-1	TRBV18
TGTGCCAGTAGTATAGATTCACAGTCCTCCTACGAGCAGTACTTC	CASSIDSQSSYEQYF	NA	NA	TRBJ2-7	TRBV19
TGTGCCAGCAGTTACGGGGAAATGGGGCTGAACGAGCAGTACTTC	CASSYGEMGLNEQYF	few	NA	TRBJ2-7	TRBV6-8
TGTGCCAGCAGTCGGACGGAGACCCAGTACTTC	CASSRTETQYF	NA	NA	TRBJ2-5	TRBV6-7
TGTGCCAGCAGAGGGACTAGCGGACGCGGCGAGCAGTACTTC	CASRGTSGRGEQYF	medium-sized	TRBD2	TRBJ2-7	TRBV6-8
TGTGCCAGCAGCAAAGGACAGTTGGACTACGAGCAGTACTTC	CASSKGQLDYEQYF	NA	NA	TRBJ2-7	TRBV6-8
TGTGCCAGCTCCCCTGAGAACTCGTTCGCCTATGGCTACACCTTC	CASSPENSFAYGYTF	NA	NA	TRBJ1-2	TRBV18
TGCAGCGCCGACCTGGGGGACAGGGTTTATGGCTACACCTTC	CSADLGDRVYGYTF	NA	TRBD1	TRBJ1-2	TRBV29-1
TGCAGCGCCCAGGAGGGGAACACTGAAGCTTTCTTT	CSAQEGNTEAFF	NA	NA	TRBJ1-1	TRBV29-1
TGTGCCTGGAGTGTAGAAGGAAACACCATATATTTT	CAWSVEGNTIYF	few	NA	TRBJ1-3	TRBV30
TGTGCCTGGAATAGACAGGGGGCCAATCAGCCCCAGCATTTT	CAWNRQGANQPQHF	NA	TRBD1	TRBJ1-5	TRBV30
TGTGCCAGCAGCTTGACCTGGGGGGGGAATCAGCCCCAGCATTTT	CASSLTWGGNQPQHF	few	NA	TRBJ1-5	TRBV7-8
TGTGCCAGCAGCTTAGATTCGACGGCCTATGGCTACACCTTC	CASSLDSTAYGYTF	NA	NA	TRBJ1-2	TRBV11-3
TGTGCCAGCAGCTTAATAGTCGTGTTAGCGGGAGTTAATAGTAGGGAAGTTACAGATACGCAGTATTTT	CASSLIVVLAGVNSREVTDTQYF	large	TRBD2	TRBJ2-3	TRBV7-3
TGTGCCAGCAGTCCCACAGGTTTCAACTCCTACGAGCAGTACTTC	CASSPTGFNSYEQYF	few	NA	TRBJ2-7	TRBV6-8
TGTGCCAGCTCACGCACAACAGGGATAACTAATGAAAAACTGTTTTTT	CASSRTTGITNEKLFF	NA	NA	TRBJ1-4	TRBV18
TGTGCCAGTAGTATCTTAGGCGGGAGCTCCTACAATGAGCAGTTCTTC	CASSILGGSSYNEQFF	NA	TRBD2	TRBJ2-1	TRBV19
TGTGCCAGCTCACCTCCGGGGACAGGGGGATTTATTGGCTACACCTTC	CASSPPGTGGFIGYTF	NA	TRBD1	TRBJ1-2	TRBV18
TGTGCCTGGAGCCCTACAGTCGACACTGAAGCTTTCTTT	CAWSPTVDTEAFF	NA	NA	TRBJ1-1	TRBV30